This passage covers 5 T cell receptor beta chains from one sample sequenced in a study of Graves' ophthalmopathy and Graves' hyperthyroidism. The authors amplified TCR beta CDR3 regions, and they did so from RNA transcripts for repertoire sequencing. An initial RT-PCR round employing HTBI primers preceded a second-round multiplex PCR. Each CDR3 protein is one row after TCRdb ran MiXCR on the multiplex PCR reads. The top ten clones hold roughly 5.8% of a sample with more than 150,000 distinct CDR3 sequences, over 35% of them seen once. Source material: peripheral blood. These TCRs come from a woman aged 40 to 50 with Graves' ophthalmopathy.

Ten or more counts support this clonotype. The chain couples TRBV27 to TRBJ2-2; the match to TRBD2 covers 11 bases. The CDR3 is 15 residues long. Germline CDR1 reads MNHEY; CDR2 reads SMNVEV (reference sequence). The trim removed 4 bases at V and 6 bases at J, leaving 4 bases unmatched. CDR3 sequence (DNA): TGTGCCAGCAGTTCCCTAGCGGGAGGTTCCGGGGAGCTGTTTTTT. Amino acid sequence: CASSSLAGGSGELFF.

This clonotype occurred many times. The V gene is TRBV19, the J gene TRBJ2-5; 13 bases line up with TRBD2. Unmatched junction bases numbered 5, after V lost 9 bases and J lost 4 bases. This CDR3 spans 14 amino acids. CDR1 is LNHDA, CDR2 SQIVND, per germline (reference sequence). CDR3 DNA sequence: TGTGCCAGCAGGACTAGCGGGAGTTCAGAGACCCAGTACTTC. Protein product: CASRTSGSSETQYF.

The chain carries TRBV6-2 or TRBV6-3 and TRBJ1-1, with 7 bases matching TRBD1. Trimming cost V 4 bases and J 4 bases; bases outside gene matches: 6. CDR1 and CDR2 (germline): MNHEY, SVGEGT. The CDR3 sequence is 14 residues long. The CDR3 DNA reads TGTGCCAGCAGTTGGACAGGACTTGGCACTGAAGCTTTCTTT. Its protein is CASSWTGLGTEAFF.

This clonotype has a count of ten or more. The genes are TRBV12-3 or TRBV12-4 and TRBJ1-2, with D hard to call. The CDR3 loop spans 14 amino acids. V lost 0 bases, J lost 0 bases, and 5 bases lay in between. CDR3 nucleotides: TGTGCCAGCAGTTTAGCTACAGCTAACTATGGCTACACCTTC. This sequence encodes CASSLATANYGYTF.

This clonotype was seen repeatedly, ten times or more. This rearrangement joins TRBV5-5 to TRBJ1-1; TRBD1 might be the D (5 bases). V lost 5 bases and J 7 bases, leaving 15 bases between the germline ends. In germline, CDR1 is SGHKS, CDR2 YYEKEE (reference sequence). This CDR3 is built from 13 residues. The CDR3 reads CASSGTSVGEAFF. DNA for the CDR3: TGTGCCAGCAGTGGGACCTCGGTGGGTGAAGCTTTCTTT.